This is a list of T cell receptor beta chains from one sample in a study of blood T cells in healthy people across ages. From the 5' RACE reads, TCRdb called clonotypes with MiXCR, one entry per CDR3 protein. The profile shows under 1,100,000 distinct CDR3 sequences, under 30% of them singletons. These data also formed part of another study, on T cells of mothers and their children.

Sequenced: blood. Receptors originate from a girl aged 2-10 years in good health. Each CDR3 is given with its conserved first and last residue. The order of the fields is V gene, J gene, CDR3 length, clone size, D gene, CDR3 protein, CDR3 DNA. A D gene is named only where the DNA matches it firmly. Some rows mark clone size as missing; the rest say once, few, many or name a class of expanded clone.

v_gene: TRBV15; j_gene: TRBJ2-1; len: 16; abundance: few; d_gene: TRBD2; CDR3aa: CATSRGSGRPYNEQFF; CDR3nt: TGTGCCACCAGCAGAGGCAGCGGGAGGCCTTACAATGAGCAGTTCTTC
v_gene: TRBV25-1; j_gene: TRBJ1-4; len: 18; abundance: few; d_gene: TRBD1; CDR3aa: CASTGTGDHFATNEKLFF; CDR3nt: TGTGCCAGCACTGGGACAGGAGATCATTTTGCAACTAATGAAAAACTGTTTTTT
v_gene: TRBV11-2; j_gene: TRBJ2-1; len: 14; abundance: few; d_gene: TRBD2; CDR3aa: CASSLGLARNEQFF; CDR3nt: TGTGCCAGCAGCTTAGGACTAGCGAGAAATGAGCAGTTCTTC
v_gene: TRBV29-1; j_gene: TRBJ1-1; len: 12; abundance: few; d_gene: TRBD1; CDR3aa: CSVITGQPEAFF; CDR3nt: TGCAGCGTTATAACGGGACAGCCTGAAGCTTTCTTT
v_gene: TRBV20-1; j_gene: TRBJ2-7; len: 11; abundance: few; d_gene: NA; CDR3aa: CSARDSAGVYF; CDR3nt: TGCAGTGCTAGAGATAGCGCAGGGGTGTACTTC
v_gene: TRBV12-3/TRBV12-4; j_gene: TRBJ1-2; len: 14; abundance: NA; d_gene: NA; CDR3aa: CASSYTGTPYGYTF; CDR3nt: TGTGCCAGCAGCTACACCGGGACACCCTATGGCTACACCTTC
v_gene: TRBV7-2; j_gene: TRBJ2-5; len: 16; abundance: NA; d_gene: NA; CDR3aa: CASSLVITGTQETQYF; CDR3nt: TGCGCCAGCAGCTTAGTAATAACAGGGACACAAGAGACCCAGTACTTC
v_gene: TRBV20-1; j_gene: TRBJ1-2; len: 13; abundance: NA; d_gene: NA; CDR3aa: CSAPGHFSYGYTF; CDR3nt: TGCAGTGCACCAGGACATTTCTCCTATGGCTACACCTTC
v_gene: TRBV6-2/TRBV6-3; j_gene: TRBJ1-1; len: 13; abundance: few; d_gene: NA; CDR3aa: CASSYGVRTEAFF; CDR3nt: TGTGCCAGCAGTTACGGGGTGCGAACTGAAGCTTTCTTT
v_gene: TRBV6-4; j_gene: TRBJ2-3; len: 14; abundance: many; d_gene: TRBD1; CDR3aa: CASSGQGDTDTQYF; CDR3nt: TGTGCCAGCAGCGGACAGGGGGACACAGATACGCAGTATTTT
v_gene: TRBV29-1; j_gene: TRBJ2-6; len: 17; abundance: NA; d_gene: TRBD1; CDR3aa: CSVAGTGVEAGANVLTF; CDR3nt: TGCAGCGTTGCGGGGACAGGGGTAGAAGCTGGGGCCAACGTCCTGACTTTC
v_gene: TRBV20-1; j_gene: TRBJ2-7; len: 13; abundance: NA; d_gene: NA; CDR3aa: CSARDRENYEQYF; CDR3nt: TGCAGTGCTAGAGATCGTGAAAACTACGAGCAGTACTTC
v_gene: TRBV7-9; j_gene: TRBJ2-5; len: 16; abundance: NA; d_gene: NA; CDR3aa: CASSLLDSPGGETQYF; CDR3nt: TGTGCCAGCAGCTTACTAGACTCCCCTGGGGGAGAGACCCAGTACTTC
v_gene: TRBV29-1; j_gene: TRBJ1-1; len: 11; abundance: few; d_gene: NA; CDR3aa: CSVRLATEAFF; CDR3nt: TGCAGCGTTCGCCTGGCAACTGAAGCTTTCTTT
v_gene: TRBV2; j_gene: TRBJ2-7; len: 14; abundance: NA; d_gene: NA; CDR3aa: CASSGLLSSYEQYF; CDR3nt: TGTGCCAGCTCAGGGCTCCTTAGCTCCTACGAGCAGTACTTC
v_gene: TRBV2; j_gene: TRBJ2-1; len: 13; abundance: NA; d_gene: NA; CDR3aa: CASIRGPYNEQFF; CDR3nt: TGTGCCAGCATTCGGGGGCCCTACAATGAGCAGTTCTTC